The sequence of this T cell receptor beta chain was determined in a study of T cell repertoires in cytomegalovirus infection. Study at large: Alongside well-studied HLA-B-restricted CMV epitopes, recently identified HLA-C-restricted CMV epitopes were also used.

Trimming took off 5 bases at V and 1 base at J, with 15 bases between the two ends. The germline gives CDR1 LNHNV, CDR2 YYDKDF (reference sequence). The CDR3 has 16 amino acids. Concerning this clonotype itself: The antigen is unknown.

MiXCR was run by TCRdb on the reads, yielding one entry per CDR3 protein. The sample consists of around 340,000 distinct CDR3 sequences, 25% to 35% of them appearing once. The TCR was taken from a human donor in good health (CMV status not recorded). Some clones in this sample may be carry-over from other donors' samples. V is TRBV15 and J is TRBJ1-5; the D is unclear. Sequences were derived from cultured PBMCs, sampled from culture after CMV antigen stimulation. In DNA form, the CDR3 reads TGTGCCACCAGCGACCTATTCGGACCAAGCAATCAGCCCCAGCATTTT. Amino acids: CATSDLFGPSNQPQHF.